Listed below are T cell receptor beta chains from one sample, sequenced in a study of radiotherapy plus CTLA-4 blockade in lung cancer. The data were produced by immunoSEQ multiplex PCR, yet TCRdb's version contains in-frame clones alone and is incomplete. The sample shows around 110,000 clones, over 75% of them seen only once. Sample: peripheral blood, taken from a patient treated with radiotherapy plus ipilimumab. The receptors shown here come from a human donor with non-small cell lung cancer that progressed on radiotherapy plus ipilimumab. Some clones in this sample may be carry-over from other donors' samples. CDR3s include the opening cysteine and the closing phenylalanine or tryptophan. The D gene is left open where the match is weak. Some rows have no size entry. The others give once, few or many, or a class for an expanded clone.

d_call	v_call	clone_size	j_call	cdr3_aa	cdr3_nt
TRBD1	TRBV5-8	few	TRBJ2-7	CASSWRTGSYEQYF	TGTGCCAGCAGCTGGAGGACAGGATCCTACGAGCAGTACTTC
TRBD1	TRBV10-3	-	TRBJ2-2	CAIRRLQGARTGELVF	TGTGCCATCAGACGACTTCAGGGGGCGCGAACCGGGGAGCTGGTTTTT
-	TRBV7-2	-	TRBJ2-1	CASSLAGGRHNEQFF	TGTGCCAGCAGCTTAGCGGGGGGGCGTCACAATGAGCAGTTCTTC
-	TRBV30	-	TRBJ1-2	CAWSPRSPIGYTF	TGTGCCTGGAGTCCCCGGAGCCCTATTGGCTACACCTTC
TRBD1	TRBV7-8	-	TRBJ1-1	CASSDRDRVHTEAFF	TGTGCCAGCAGCGACCGGGACAGGGTTCACACTGAAGCTTTCTTT
-	TRBV27	-	TRBJ2-7	CASSFQVTYEQYF	TGTGCCAGCAGTTTCCAGGTCACCTACGAGCAGTACTTC
-	TRBV6-4	-	TRBJ2-2	CASSEADTGELFF	TGTGCCAGCAGTGAAGCGGACACCGGGGAGCTGTTTTTT
TRBD1	TRBV5-5	once	TRBJ2-7	CASSQKGQANFYEQYF	TGTGCCAGCAGCCAGAAGGGACAGGCCAATTTCTACGAGCAGTACTTC
-	TRBV9	-	TRBJ1-5	CASSVADLNQPQHF	TGTGCCAGCAGCGTAGCGGACCTCAATCAGCCCCAGCATTTT
-	TRBV5-1	-	TRBJ2-6	CASSASGPDNVLTF	TGCGCCAGCAGCGCGTCAGGCCCCGACAACGTCCTGACTTTC
TRBD1	TRBV10-3	once	TRBJ1-5	CAISSGTGGSGNQPQHF	TGTGCCATCAGTTCCGGGACAGGGGGCTCGGGCAATCAGCCCCAGCATTTT